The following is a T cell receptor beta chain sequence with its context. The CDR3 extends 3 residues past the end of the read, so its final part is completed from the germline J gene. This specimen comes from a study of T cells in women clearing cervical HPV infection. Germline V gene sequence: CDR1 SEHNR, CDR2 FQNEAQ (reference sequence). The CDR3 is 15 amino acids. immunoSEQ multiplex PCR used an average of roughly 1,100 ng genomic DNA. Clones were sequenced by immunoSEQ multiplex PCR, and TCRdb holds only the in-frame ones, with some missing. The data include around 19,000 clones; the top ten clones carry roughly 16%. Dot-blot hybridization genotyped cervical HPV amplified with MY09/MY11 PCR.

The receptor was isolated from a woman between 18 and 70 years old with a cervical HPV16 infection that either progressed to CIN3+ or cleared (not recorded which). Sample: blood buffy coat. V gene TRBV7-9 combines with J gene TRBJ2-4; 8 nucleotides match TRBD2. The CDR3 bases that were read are TGTGCCAGCAGCTTAGGGTCCGGGAGGGACTATGGT. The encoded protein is CASSLGSGRDYG. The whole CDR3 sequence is CASSLGSGRDYGQYF.